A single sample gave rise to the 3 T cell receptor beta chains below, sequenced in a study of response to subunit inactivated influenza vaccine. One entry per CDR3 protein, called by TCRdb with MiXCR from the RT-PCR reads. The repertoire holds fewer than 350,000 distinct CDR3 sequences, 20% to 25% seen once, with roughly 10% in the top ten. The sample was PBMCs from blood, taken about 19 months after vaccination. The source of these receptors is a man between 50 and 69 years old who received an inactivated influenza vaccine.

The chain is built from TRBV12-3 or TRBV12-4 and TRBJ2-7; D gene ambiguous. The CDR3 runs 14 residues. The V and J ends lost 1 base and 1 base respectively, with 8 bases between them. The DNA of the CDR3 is TGTGCCAGCAGTTTAGAGTCACAGTCCTACGAGCAGTACTTC. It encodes CASSLESQSYEQYF.

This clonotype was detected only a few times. DNA of the CDR3: TGCAGTGCTAGAACAGGAACCCTGGATGGCTACACCTTC. Its protein product is CSARTGTLDGYTF. V is TRBV20-1 and J is TRBJ1-2; the D gene is possibly TRBD1 (5 bases). This CDR3 spans 13 amino acids. Trimming removed 2 bases from V and 6 bases from J, with 13 bases in between. CDR1 is DFQATT and CDR2 is SNEGSKA in the germline V gene (reference sequence).

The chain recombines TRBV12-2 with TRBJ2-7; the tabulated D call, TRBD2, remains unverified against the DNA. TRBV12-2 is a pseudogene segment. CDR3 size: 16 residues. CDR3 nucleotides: TGTGCAAGTCGCTTAGCGGGGGTCTGCGGAGGCTACGAGCAGTACTTC. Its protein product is CASRLAGVCGGYEQYF.